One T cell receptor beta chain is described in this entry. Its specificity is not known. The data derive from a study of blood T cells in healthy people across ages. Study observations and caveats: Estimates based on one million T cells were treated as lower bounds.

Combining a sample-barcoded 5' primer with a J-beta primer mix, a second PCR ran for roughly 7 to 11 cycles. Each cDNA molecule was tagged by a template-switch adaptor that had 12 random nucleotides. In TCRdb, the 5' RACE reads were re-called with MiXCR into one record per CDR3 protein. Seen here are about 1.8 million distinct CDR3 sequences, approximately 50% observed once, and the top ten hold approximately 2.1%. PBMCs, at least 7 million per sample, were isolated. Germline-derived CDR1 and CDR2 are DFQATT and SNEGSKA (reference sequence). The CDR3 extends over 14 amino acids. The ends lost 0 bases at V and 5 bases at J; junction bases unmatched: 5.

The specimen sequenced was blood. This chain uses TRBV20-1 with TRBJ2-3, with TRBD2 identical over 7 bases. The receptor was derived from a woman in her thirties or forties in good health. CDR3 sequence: CSARDRVAGDTQYF. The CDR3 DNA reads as TGCAGTGCTAGAGATCGGGTAGCGGGAGATACGCAGTATTTT.